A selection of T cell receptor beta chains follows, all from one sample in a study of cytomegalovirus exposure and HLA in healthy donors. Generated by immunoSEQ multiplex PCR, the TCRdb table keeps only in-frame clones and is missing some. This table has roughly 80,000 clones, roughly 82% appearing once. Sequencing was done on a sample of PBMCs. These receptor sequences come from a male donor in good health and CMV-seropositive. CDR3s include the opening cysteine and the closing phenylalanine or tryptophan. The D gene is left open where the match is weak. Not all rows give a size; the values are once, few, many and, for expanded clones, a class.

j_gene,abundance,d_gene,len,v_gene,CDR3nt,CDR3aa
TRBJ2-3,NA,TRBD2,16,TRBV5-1,TGCGCCAGCAGCTTTTTAGCGGGGGATTCCACAGATACGCAGTATTTT,CASSFLAGDSTDTQYF
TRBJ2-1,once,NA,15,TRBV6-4,TGTGCCAGCAGTGCCCTGGCAGGGGCAGACAATGAGCAGTTCTTC,CASSALAGADNEQFF
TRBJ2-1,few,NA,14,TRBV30,TGTGCCTGGAATAGGGCTAGCTTTCGTAATGAGCAGTTCTTC,CAWNRASFRNEQFF
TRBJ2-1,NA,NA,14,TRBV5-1,TGCGCCAGCAGCCGGACTACCGGGACAGATGAGCAGTTCTTC,CASSRTTGTDEQFF
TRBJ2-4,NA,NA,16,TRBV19,TGTGCCAGTAGCGGTCTCGGACAGACAGGCAAAAACATTCAGTACTTC,CASSGLGQTGKNIQYF
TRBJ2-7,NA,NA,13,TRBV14,TGTGCCAGCAGCTCAACTGTTGCCGGCGAGCAGTACTTC,CASSSTVAGEQYF
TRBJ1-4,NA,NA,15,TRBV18,TGTGCCAGCTCACCACCGGGGTCCGGAGGTGAAAAACTGTTTTTT,CASSPPGSGGEKLFF
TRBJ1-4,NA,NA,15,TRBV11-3,TGTGCCAGCAGCGCCGCAGGTGCAACTAATGAAAAACTGTTTTTT,CASSAAGATNEKLFF
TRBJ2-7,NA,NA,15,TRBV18,TGTGCCAGCTCACTTACCGGGGGTACAGTCTACGAGCAGTACTTC,CASSLTGGTVYEQYF
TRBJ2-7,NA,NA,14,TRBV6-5,TGTGCCAGCAGTGAAGTGGGAGCCCCCTACGAGCAGTACTTC,CASSEVGAPYEQYF
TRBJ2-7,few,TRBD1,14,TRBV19,TGTGCCAGTAGTATTCTTGACAGGGAAAACGAGCAGTACTTC,CASSILDRENEQYF
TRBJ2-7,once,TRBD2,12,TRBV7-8,TGTGCCAGCAGCCTATGGGGGGGGGAGAAGTACTTC,CASSLWGGEKYF
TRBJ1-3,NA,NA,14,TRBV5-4,TGTGCCAGCAGCTTGATAGGGGCTGGAAACACCATATATTTT,CASSLIGAGNTIYF
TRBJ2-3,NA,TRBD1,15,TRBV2,TGTGCCAGCAGTGAATTAGGGGGCGGCACAGATACGCAGTATTTT,CASSELGGGTDTQYF
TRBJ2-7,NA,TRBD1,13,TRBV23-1,TGCGCCAGCAGTCGACAGGGGGCCCACGAGCAGTACTTC,CASSRQGAHEQYF
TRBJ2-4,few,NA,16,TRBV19,TGTGCCAGTAGTGCCAAGGACTACATCAGCGGGAACATTCAGTACTTC,CASSAKDYISGNIQYF
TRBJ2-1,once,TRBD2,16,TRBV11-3,TGTGCCAGCAGCTTAGATGGACTAGCGGTTAACAATGAGCAGTTCTTC,CASSLDGLAVNNEQFF
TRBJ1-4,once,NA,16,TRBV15,TGTGCCACCAGCAGGGCGCGGGCGGGCGGGAATGAAAAACTGTTTTTT,CATSRARAGGNEKLFF